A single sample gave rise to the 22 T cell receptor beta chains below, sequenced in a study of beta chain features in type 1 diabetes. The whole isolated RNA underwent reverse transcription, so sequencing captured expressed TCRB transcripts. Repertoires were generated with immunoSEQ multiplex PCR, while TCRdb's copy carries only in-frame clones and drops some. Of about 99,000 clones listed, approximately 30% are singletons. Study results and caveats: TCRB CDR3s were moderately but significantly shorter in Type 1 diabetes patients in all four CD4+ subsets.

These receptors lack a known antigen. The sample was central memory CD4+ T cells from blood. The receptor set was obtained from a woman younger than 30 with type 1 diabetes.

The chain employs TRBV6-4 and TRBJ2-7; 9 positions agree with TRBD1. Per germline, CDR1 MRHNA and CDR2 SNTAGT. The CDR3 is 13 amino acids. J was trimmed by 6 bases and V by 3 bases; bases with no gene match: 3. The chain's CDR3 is CASSEQGAFEQYV. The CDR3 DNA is TGTGCCAGCAGTGAACAGGGGGCTTTCGAGCAGTACGTC.

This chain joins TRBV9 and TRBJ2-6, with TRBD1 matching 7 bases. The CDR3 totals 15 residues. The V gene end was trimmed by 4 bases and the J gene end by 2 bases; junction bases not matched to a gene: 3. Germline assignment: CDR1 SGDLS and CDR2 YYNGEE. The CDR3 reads CASSIQGPGANVLTF. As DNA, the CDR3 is TGTGCCAGCAGCATACAGGGGCCTGGGGCCAACGTCCTGACTTTC. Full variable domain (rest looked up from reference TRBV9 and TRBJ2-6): DSGVTQTPKHLITATGQRVTLRCSPRSGDLSVYWYQQSLDQGLQFLIQYYNGEERAKGNILERFSAQQFPDLHSELNLSSLELGDSALYFCASSIQGPGANVLTFGAGSRLTVL.

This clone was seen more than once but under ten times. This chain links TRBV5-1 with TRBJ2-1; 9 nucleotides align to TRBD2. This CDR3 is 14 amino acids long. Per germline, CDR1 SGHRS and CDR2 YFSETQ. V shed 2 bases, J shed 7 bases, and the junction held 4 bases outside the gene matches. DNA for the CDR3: TGCGCCAGCAGCTTAAGTAGCGGGAGAAATGAGCAGTTCTTC. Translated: CASSLSSGRNEQFF.

CDR3 in amino acids: CSFRRQSGYTF. The CDR3 bases are TGCAGTTTCAGGCGCCAGTCTGGCTACACCTTC. The V gene is TRBV20-1, the J gene TRBJ1-2, with D unresolved. V was shortened by 8 bases and J by 7 bases, with 14 bases between the two germline ends. This CDR3 comprises 11 residues. The germline V gene has CDR1 DFQATT and CDR2 SNEGSKA (reference sequence).

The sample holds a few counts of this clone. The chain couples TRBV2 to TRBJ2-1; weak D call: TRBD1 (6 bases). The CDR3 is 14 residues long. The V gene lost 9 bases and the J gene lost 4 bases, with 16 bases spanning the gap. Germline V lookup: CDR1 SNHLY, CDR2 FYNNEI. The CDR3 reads CASGLWTAYNEQFF. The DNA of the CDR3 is TGTGCCAGTGGACTGTGGACAGCATACAATGAGCAGTTCTTC.

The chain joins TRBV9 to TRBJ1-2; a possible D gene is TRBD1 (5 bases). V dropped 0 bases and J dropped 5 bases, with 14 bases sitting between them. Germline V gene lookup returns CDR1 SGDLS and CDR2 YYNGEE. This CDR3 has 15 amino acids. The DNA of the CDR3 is TGTGCCAGCAGCGTAGAGGGCAGGGCGAGGTATGGCTACACCTTC. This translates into CASSVEGRARYGYTF.

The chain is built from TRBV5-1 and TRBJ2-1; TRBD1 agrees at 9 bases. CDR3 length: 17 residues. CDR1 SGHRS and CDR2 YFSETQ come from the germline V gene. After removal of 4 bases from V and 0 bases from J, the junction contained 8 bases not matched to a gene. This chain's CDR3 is CASSPQDRGRSYNEQFF. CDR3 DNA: TGCGCCAGCAGCCCCCAGGACAGGGGTCGCTCCTACAATGAGCAGTTCTTC. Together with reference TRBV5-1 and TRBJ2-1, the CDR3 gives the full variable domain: KAGVTQTPRYLIKTRGQQVTLSCSPISGHRSVSWYQQTPGQGLQFLFEYFSETQRNKGNFPGRFSGRQFSNSRSEMNVSTLELGDSALYLCASSPQDRGRSYNEQFFGPGTRLTVL.

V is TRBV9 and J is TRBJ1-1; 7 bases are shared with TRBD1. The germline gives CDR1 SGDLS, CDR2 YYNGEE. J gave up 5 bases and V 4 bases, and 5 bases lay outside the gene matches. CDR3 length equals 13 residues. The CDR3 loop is CASSLGGGTEAFF. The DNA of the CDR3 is TGTGCCAGCAGCCTAGGGGGCGGAACTGAAGCTTTCTTT. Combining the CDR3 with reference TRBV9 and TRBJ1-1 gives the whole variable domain DSGVTQTPKHLITATGQRVTLRCSPRSGDLSVYWYQQSLDQGLQFLIQYYNGEERAKGNILERFSAQQFPDLHSELNLSSLELGDSALYFCASSLGGGTEAFFGQGTRLTVV.

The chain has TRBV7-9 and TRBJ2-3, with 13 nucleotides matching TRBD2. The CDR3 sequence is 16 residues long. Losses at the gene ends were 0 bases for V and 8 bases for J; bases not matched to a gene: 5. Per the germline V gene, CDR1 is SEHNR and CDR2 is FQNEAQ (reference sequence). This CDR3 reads CASSLATSGRAGTQYF. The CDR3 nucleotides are TGTGCCAGCAGCTTAGCTACTAGCGGGAGGGCCGGTACGCAGTATTTT.

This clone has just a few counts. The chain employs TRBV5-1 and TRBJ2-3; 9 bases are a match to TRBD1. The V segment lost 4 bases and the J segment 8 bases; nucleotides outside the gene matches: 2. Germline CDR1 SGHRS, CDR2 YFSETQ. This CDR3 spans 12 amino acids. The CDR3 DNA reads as TGCGCCAGCAGCCCGGACAGGGGTACGCAGTATTTT. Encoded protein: CASSPDRGTQYF.

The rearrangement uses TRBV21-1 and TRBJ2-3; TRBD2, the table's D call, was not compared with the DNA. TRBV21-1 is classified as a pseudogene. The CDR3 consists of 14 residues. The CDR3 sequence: CASSDSGRTDTQYF. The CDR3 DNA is TGTGCCAGCAGCGATAGCGGGAGGACAGATACGCAGTATTTT.

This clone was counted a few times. This CDR3 reads CASSDPRVAGIRYGYTF. Here the CDR3 DNA reads TGTGCCAGCAGTGACCCTCGGGTTGCGGGGATCAGGTATGGCTACACCTTC. The V and J genes are TRBV6-1 and TRBJ1-2; D ambiguous. The CDR3 loop spans 17 amino acids. Germline CDR1 is MNHNS and CDR2 is SASEGT. V dropped 3 bases and J dropped 5 bases, with 22 bases sitting between them.

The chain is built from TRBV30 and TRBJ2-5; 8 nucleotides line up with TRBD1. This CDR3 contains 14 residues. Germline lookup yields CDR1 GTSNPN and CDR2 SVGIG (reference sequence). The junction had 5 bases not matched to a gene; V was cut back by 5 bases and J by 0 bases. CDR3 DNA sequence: TGTGCCTGGTGCCGACAGGGGAACCAAGAGACCCAGTACTTC. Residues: CAWCRQGNQETQYF.

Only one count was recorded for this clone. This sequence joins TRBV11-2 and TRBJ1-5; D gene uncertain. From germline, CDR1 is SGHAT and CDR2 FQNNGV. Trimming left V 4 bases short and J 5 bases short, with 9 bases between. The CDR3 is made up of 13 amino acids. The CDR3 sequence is CASSSQVHQPQHF. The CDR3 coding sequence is TGTGCCAGCAGCTCCCAGGTCCATCAGCCCCAGCATTTT.

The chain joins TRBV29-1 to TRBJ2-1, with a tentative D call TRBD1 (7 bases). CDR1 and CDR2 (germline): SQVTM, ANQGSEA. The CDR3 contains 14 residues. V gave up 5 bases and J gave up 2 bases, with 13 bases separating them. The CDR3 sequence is CSVSQGGAYNEQFF. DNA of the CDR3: TGCAGCGTTTCCCAGGGGGGCGCCTACAATGAGCAGTTCTTC.

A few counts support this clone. CDR3 sequence: CASSLVQATEAFF. The CDR3 coding sequence is TGTGCCAGCAGCTTAGTGCAGGCGACTGAAGCTTTCTTT. V and J are TRBV7-2 and TRBJ1-1; the D is unclear. Germline assignment: CDR1 SGHTA and CDR2 FQGNSA. CDR3 length equals 13 residues. Between the trimmed V and J ends, which lost 1 base and 5 bases, there was a span of 8 bases.

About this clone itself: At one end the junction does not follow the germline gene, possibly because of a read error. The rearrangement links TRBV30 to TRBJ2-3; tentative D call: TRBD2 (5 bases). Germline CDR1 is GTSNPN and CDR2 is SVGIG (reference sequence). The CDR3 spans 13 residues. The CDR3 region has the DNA TGTGCCTGGACAAAAGGGAGCATAGATACGCAGTATTTT. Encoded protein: CAWTKGSIDTQYF.

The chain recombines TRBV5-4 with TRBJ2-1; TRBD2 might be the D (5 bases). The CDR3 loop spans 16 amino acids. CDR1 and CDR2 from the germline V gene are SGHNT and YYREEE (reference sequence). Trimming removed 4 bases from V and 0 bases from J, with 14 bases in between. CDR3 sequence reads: CASSQGAVSSYNEQFF. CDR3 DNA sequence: TGTGCCAGCAGCCAAGGAGCGGTGAGCTCCTACAATGAGCAGTTCTTC. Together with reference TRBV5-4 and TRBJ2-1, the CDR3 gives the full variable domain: ETGVTQSPTHLIKTRGQQVTLRCSSQSGHNTVSWYQQALGQGPQFIFQYYREEENGRGNFPPRFSGLQFPNYSSELNVNALELDDSALYLCASSQGAVSSYNEQFFGPGTRLTVL.

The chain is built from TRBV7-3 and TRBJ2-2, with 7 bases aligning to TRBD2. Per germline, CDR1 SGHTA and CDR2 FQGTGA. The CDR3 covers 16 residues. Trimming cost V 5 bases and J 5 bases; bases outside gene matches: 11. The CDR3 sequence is CASSTKGQGGTGELFF. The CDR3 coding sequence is TGTGCCAGCAGCACAAAGGGCCAGGGAGGGACCGGGGAGCTGTTTTTT.

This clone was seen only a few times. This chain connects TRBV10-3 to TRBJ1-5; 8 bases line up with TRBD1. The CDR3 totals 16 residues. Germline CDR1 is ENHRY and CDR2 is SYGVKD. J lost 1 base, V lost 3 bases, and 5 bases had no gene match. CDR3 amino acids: CAISDGQGLSNQPQHF. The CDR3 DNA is TGTGCCATCAGTGACGGACAGGGCCTAAGCAATCAGCCCCAGCATTTT.

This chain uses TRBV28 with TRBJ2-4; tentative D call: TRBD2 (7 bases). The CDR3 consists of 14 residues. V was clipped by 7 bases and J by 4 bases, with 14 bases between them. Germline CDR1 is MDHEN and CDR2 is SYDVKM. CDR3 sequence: CASTHGGTKNIQYF. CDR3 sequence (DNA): TGTGCCAGCACCCACGGGGGGACAAAAAACATTCAGTACTTC. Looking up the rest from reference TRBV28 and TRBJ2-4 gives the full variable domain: DVKVTQSSRYLVKRTGEKVFLECVQDMDHENMFWYRQDPGLGLRLIYFSYDVKMKEKGDIPEGYSVSREKKERFSLILESASTNQTSMYLCASTHGGTKNIQYFGAGTRLSVL.

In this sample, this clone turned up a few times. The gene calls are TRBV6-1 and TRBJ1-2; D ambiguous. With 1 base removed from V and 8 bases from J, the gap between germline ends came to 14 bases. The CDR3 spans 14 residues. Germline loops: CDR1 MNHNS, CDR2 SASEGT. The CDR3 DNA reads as TGTGCCAGCAGTGAAGATTGGATCCGAGGGGGCTACACCTTC. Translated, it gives CASSEDWIRGGYTF.